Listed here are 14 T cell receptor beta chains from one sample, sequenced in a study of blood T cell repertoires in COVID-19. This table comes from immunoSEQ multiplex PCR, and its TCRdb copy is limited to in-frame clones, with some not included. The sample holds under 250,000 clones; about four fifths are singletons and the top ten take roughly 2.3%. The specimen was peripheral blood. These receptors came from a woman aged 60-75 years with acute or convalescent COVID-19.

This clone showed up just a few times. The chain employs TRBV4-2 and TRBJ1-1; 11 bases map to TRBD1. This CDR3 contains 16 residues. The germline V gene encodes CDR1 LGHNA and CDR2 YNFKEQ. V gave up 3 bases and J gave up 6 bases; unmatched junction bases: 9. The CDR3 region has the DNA TGTGCCAGCAGCCAGCTAGGACAGGGGGCTTCAGCTGAAGCTTTCTTT. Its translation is CASSQLGQGASAEAFF.

The CDR3 region has the DNA TGTGCCTGGAGTATTTTCAGGGGAGACACCATATATTTT. Translation gives CAWSIFRGDTIYF. V and J are TRBV30 and TRBJ1-3, with a tentative D call TRBD1 (6 bases). Per germline, CDR1 GTSNPN and CDR2 SVGIG (reference sequence). The V end lost 2 bases, the J end lost 8 bases, and 13 bases lay between the germline ends. The CDR3 extends over 13 amino acids.

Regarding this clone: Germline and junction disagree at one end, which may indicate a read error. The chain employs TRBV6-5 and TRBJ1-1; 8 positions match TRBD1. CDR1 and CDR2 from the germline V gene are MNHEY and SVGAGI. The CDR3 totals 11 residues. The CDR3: CASRTGTGTYF. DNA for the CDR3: TGTGCCAGCAGAACCGGGACAGGAACCTACTTT.

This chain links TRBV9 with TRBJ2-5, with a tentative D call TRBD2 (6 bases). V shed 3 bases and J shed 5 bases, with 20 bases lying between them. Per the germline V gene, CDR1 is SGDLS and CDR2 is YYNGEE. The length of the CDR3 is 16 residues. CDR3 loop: CASSGTRGTVWETQYF. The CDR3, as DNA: TGTGCCAGCAGCGGCACCCGCGGGACGGTATGGGAGACCCAGTACTTC.

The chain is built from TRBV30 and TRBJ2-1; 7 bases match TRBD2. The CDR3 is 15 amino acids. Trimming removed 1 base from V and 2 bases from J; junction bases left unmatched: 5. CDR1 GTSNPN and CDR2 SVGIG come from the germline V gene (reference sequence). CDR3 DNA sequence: TGTGCCTGGAGTGACCCTAGCGGCCCCTACAATGAGCAGTTCTTC. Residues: CAWSDPSGPYNEQFF.

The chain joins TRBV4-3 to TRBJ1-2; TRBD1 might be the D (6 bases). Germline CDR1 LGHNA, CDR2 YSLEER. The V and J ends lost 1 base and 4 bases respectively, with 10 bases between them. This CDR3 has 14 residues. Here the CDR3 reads CASSQVGAIYGYTF. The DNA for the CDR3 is TGCGCCAGCAGCCAAGTGGGGGCGATCTATGGCTACACCTTC.

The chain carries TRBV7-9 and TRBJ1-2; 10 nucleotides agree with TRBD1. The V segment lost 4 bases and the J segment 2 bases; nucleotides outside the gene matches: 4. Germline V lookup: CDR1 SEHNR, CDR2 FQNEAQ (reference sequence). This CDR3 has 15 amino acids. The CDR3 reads CASSSPGQGNYGYTF. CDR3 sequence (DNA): TGTGCCAGCAGCTCTCCGGGACAGGGGAACTATGGCTACACCTTC.

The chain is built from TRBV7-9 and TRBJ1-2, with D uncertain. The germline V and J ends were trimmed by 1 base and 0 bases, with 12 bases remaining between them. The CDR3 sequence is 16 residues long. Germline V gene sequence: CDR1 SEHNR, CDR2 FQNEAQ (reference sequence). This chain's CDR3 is CASSLVSGLANYGYTF. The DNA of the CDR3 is TGTGCCAGCAGCTTAGTTTCCGGTCTAGCTAACTATGGCTACACCTTC.

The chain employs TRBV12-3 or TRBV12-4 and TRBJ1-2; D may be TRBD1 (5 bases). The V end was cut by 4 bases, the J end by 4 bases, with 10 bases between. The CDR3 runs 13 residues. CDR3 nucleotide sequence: TGTGCCAGCAGTTATAGGGGAAGCTATGGCTACACCTTC. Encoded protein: CASSYRGSYGYTF.

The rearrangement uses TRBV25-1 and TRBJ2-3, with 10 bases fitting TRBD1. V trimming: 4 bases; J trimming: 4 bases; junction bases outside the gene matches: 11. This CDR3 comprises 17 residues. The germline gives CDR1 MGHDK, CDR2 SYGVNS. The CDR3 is CASSGQGALMGADTQYF. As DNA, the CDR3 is TGTGCCAGCAGTGGACAGGGGGCTCTCATGGGCGCAGATACGCAGTATTTT.

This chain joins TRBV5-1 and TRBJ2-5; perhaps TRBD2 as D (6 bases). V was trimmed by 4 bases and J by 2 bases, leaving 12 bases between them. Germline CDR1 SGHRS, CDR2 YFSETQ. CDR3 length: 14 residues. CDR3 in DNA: TGCGCCAGCAGCCAGAGCGGGTTTCAAGAGACCCAGTACTTC. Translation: CASSQSGFQETQYF.

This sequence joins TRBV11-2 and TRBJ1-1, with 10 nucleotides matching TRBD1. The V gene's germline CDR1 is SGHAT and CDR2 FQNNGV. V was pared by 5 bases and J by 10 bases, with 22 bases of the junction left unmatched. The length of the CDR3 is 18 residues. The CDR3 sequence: CASSPSPGQGGEGRGAFF. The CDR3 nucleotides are TGTGCCAGCAGCCCGAGCCCCGGACAGGGGGGCGAAGGTCGTGGAGCTTTCTTT.

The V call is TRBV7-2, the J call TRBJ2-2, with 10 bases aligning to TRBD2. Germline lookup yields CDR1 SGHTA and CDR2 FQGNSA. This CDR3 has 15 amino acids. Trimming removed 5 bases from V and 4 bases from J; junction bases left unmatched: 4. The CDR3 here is CASSILAGGTGELFF. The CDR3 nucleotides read TGTGCCAGCAGCATCTTAGCGGGGGGCACCGGGGAGCTGTTTTTT. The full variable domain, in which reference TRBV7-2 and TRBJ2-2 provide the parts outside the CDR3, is GAGVSQSPSNKVTEKGKDVELRCDPISGHTALYWYRQSLGQGLEFLIYFQGNSAPDKSGLPSDRFSAERTGGSVSTLTIQRTQQEDSAVYLCASSILAGGTGELFFGEGSRLTVL.

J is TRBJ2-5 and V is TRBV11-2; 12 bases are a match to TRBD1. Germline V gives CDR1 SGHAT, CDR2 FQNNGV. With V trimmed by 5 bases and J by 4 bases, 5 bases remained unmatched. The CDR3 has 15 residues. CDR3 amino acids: CASSLGQGAGETQYF. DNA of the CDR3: TGTGCCAGCAGCCTGGGACAGGGGGCAGGAGAGACCCAGTACTTC.